Below, one TCR beta chain is given with its context. The target antigen is unknown. The CDR3 length is 13 residues. Germline V gene lookup returns CDR1 SQVTM and CDR2 ANQGSEA. V was cut by 5 bases and J by 3 bases, with 8 bases left in between. These data belong to a study of shared clonotypes between healthy human individuals. Produced via immunoSEQ multiplex PCR; TCRdb's table is partial and in-frame only. This table has 2 million to 3 million clones, under 95% appearing once. Study-wide results and limits: It was observed that roughly 5.4% of naive CD4 clonotypes were shared across several donors.

Those who donated, Caucasian adults without exception, all lived in Nashville, Tennessee. CD4+ cells were split into CD45RA+ naive and CD45RA-negative memory subsets. This clonotype was obtained from a man aged 18 to 30 in good health. Some clones in this sample may be carry-over from other donors' samples. V usage is TRBV29-1 and J usage is TRBJ2-6, with D unclear. Sequenced sample: naive CD4+ T cells from PBMCs. As for subset: CD45RA+ positively selected. The CDR3 region has the DNA TGCAGCGTTTCAGGTGGTGGGGCCAACGTCCTGACTTTC. Its translation: CSVSGGGANVLTF.